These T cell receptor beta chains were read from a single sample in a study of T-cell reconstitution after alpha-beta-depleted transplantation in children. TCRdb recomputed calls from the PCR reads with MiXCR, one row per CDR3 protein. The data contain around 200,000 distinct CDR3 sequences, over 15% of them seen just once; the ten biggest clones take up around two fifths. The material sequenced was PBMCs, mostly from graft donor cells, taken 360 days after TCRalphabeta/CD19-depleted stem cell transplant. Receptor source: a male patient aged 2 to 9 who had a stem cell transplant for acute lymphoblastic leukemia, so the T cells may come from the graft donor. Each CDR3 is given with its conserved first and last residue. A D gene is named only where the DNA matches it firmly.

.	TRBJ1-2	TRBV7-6	CASSLVWAGTDYGYTF
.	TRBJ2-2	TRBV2	CASTRDYPRELFF
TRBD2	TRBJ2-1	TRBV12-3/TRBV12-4	CASSFPAGGPYNEQFF
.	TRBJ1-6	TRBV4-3	CASSQVRGTPLHF
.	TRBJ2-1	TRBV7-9	CASSTGTPTYNEQFF
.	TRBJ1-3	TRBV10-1	CASGSTGKPGNTIYF
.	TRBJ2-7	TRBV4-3	CASSHASQGSSYEQYF
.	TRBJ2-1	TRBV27	CASSTPFSGGPYNEQFF
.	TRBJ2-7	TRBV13	CASSWDCREQYF
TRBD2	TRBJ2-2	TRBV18	CASSLREKYTGELFF
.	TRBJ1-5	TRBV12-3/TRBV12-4	CASSLALGGGSNQPQHF
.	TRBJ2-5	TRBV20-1	CSARDWGVGQETQYF
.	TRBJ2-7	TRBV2	CATGQREYEQYF
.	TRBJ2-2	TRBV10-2	CASRGRGLTGELFF
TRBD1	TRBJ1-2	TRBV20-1	CSATTGGNYGYTF
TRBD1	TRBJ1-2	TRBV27	CASSQARTGVYGYTF
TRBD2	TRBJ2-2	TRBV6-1	CASSRTSGSLGAGELFF